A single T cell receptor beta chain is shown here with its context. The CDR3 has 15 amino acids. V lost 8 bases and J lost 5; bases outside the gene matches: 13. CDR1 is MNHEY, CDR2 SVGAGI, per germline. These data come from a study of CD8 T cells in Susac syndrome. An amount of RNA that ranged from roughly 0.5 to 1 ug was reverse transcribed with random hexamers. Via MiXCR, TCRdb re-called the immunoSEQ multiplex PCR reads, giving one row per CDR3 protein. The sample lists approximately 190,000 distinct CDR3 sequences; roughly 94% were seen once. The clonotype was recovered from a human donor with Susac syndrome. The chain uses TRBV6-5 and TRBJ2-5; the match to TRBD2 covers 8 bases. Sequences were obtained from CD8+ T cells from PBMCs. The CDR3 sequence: CASGISGARGETQYF. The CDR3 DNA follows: TGTGCCAGCGGAATTAGCGGGGCGCGCGGGGAGACCCAGTACTTC.